A single sample is the source of the 23 T cell receptor beta chains below, sequenced in a study of shared clonotypes between healthy human individuals. The method was immunoSEQ multiplex PCR; TCRdb's version includes in-frame clones alone and lacks a portion of them. This table has a few million clones, just over 90% appearing once. Sequenced: naive CD4+ T cells sorted from blood. As for subset: CD45RA+ positively selected. The receptors were gathered from a man in his late teens or twenties in good health.

The chain recombines TRBV27 with TRBJ2-7; D gene uncertain. Germline V gene lookup returns CDR1 MNHEY and CDR2 SMNVEV (reference sequence). The CDR3 has 14 residues. The germline V and J ends were trimmed by 0 bases and 7 bases, with 13 bases remaining between them. The CDR3 DNA reads as TGTGCCAGCAGTTTATCCCGACAAGGAGCGGAGCAGTACTTC. Its translation is CASSLSRQGAEQYF.

About this clone: Other DNA sequences in this sample translate to the same CDR3. This rearrangement joins TRBV5-1 to TRBJ2-5; D unresolved. The length of the CDR3 is 14 residues. CDR1 SGHRS and CDR2 YFSETQ come from the germline V gene. V shed 0 bases and J shed 2 bases, with 8 bases lying between them. CDR3: CASSLGSSQETQYF. The CDR3 coding sequence is TGCGCCAGCAGCTTGGGGTCTTCACAAGAGACCCAGTACTTC.

The genes are TRBV9 and TRBJ1-4; TRBD1 might be the D (6 bases). Germline CDR1 SGDLS, CDR2 YYNGEE. V dropped 4 bases and J dropped 8 bases, with 21 bases sitting between them. CDR3 length equals 16 residues. The CDR3 is CASSSTPGQGREKLFF. The CDR3 region has the DNA TGTGCCAGCAGCTCGACTCCGGGACAAGGGCGGGAAAAACTGTTTTTT.

The chain links TRBV10-3 to TRBJ1-1; the D gene is possibly TRBD1 (5 bases). Germline CDR1 reads ENHRY; CDR2 reads SYGVKD. The CDR3 contains 14 residues. V lost 4 bases, J lost 1 base, and 10 bases lay in between. CDR3 residues: CAISAKGTNTEAFF. CDR3 coding DNA: TGTGCCATCAGTGCGAAGGGGACGAACACTGAAGCTTTCTTT.

The chain has TRBV5-1 and TRBJ2-7; 12 bases fit TRBD2. Unmatched junction bases numbered 17, after V lost 4 bases and J lost 0 bases. The CDR3 is 20 amino acids. CDR1 SGHRS and CDR2 YFSETQ come from the germline V gene. In DNA, the CDR3 is TGCGCCAGCAGCGCGCGATACTCGGGACTAGCGGGTGTAAGCTCCTACGAGCAGTACTTC. Translating it yields CASSARYSGLAGVSSYEQYF.

The chain combines TRBV29-1 with TRBJ2-1, with D unresolved. Deletions cut 6 bases from V and 7 bases from J, with 13 bases between. In germline, CDR1 is SQVTM, CDR2 ANQGSEA. This CDR3 is built from 12 residues. CDR3 residues: CSVFTVGNEQFF. As DNA, the CDR3 is TGCAGCGTGTTTACGGTGGGAAATGAGCAGTTCTTC.

Concerning this clone: At the DNA level, this CDR3 is encoded by other sequences in the same sample as well. This rearrangement joins TRBV5-1 to TRBJ2-7; D gene unclear. The CDR3 is 12 residues long. V shed 0 bases and J shed 7 bases, with 8 bases lying between them. CDR1 and CDR2 (germline): SGHRS, YFSETQ. As DNA, the CDR3 is TGCGCCAGCAGCTTGGAAGGGTTTGAGCAGTACTTC. Translated: CASSLEGFEQYF. The variable domain in full, completed from reference TRBV5-1 and TRBJ2-7, reads KAGVTQTPRYLIKTRGQQVTLSCSPISGHRSVSWYQQTPGQGLQFLFEYFSETQRNKGNFPGRFSGRQFSNSRSEMNVSTLELGDSALYLCASSLEGFEQYFGPGTRLTVT.

This sequence joins TRBV18 and TRBJ2-2, with 12 bases identical to TRBD2. The germline gives CDR1 KGHSH, CDR2 LQKENI. The CDR3 has 16 residues. V lost 6 bases, J lost 0 bases, and 2 bases stayed unmatched. The CDR3 spells CASSGLAGTNTGELFF. For the CDR3, the DNA is TGTGCCAGCTCGGGACTAGCGGGCACGAACACCGGGGAGCTGTTTTTT. The whole variable domain, filled in from reference TRBV18 and TRBJ2-2, reads NAGVMQNPRHLVRRRGQEARLRCSPMKGHSHVYWYRQLPEEGLKFMVYLQKENIIDESGMPKERFSAEFPKEGPSILRIQQVVRGDSAAYFCASSGLAGTNTGELFFGEGSRLTVL.

V usage is TRBV2 and J usage is TRBJ1-5, with D perhaps TRBD1 (6 bases). This CDR3 contains 15 residues. V dropped 8 bases and J dropped 0 bases, with 14 bases sitting between them. Germline-derived CDR1 and CDR2 are SNHLY and FYNNEI. The DNA for the CDR3 is TGTGCCAGCGGGGTGGGGGACACTAGCAATCAGCCCCAGCATTTT. This encodes CASGVGDTSNQPQHF.

The chain carries TRBV7-9 and TRBJ2-1, with 9 nucleotides matching TRBD2. The germline V gene encodes CDR1 SEHNR and CDR2 FQNEAQ (reference sequence). V lost 5 bases to trimming and J lost 6 bases; unmatched junction nucleotides: 8. The CDR3 loop spans 15 amino acids. The CDR3 is CASSQGLAQGNEQFF. The CDR3 DNA reads TGTGCCAGCAGCCAGGGACTAGCCCAGGGCAATGAGCAGTTCTTC.

The rearrangement joins TRBV19 to TRBJ2-7, with D unresolved. The CDR3 covers 15 residues. Deletions cut 3 bases from V and 0 bases from J, with 12 bases between. Germline-derived CDR1 and CDR2 are LNHDA and SQIVND (reference sequence). CDR3 nucleotides: TGTGCCAGTAGTATTGCGGCAGTTAGCTCCTACGAGCAGTACTTC. Encoded protein: CASSIAAVSSYEQYF.

The gene calls are TRBV10-2 and TRBJ1-1; no reliable D call. The CDR3 extends over 13 amino acids. Germline CDR1 is WSHSY and CDR2 is SAAADI. The germline V and J ends were trimmed by 2 bases and 1 base, with 5 bases remaining between them. The CDR3 nucleotides read TGCGCCAGCAGTGAGCAGCAGAACACTGAAGCTTTCTTT. Amino acids: CASSEQQNTEAFF.

The rearrangement links TRBV28 to TRBJ2-3; TRBD1 is a possible D gene (5 bases). The CDR3 is made up of 13 amino acids. V was trimmed by 4 bases and J by 4 bases, leaving 9 bases between them. Germline CDR1 and CDR2: MDHEN and SYDVKM. The CDR3, as DNA: TGTGCCAGCAGTTCGACAGTTCCAGATACGCAGTATTTT. Encoded protein: CASSSTVPDTQYF.

The chain couples TRBV5-1 to TRBJ2-5; D possibly corresponds to TRBD2 (5 bases). Germline CDR1 and CDR2: SGHRS and YFSETQ. The ends were cut back, 4 bases at V and 9 bases at J, with 19 bases in the middle. This CDR3 region has 14 residues. CDR3 in DNA: TGCGCCAGCAGCCATGGAATGGACTCCCAGGCCCAGTACTTC. This encodes CASSHGMDSQAQYF.

The V call is TRBV7-3, the J call TRBJ1-4; TRBD1 is a possible D gene (6 bases). In germline, CDR1 is SGHTA, CDR2 FQGTGA. Trimming pared 5 bases from V and 2 bases from J, leaving 27 bases between. The CDR3 spans 20 residues. CDR3 sequence: CASSHRDTQAAKGTNEKLFF. CDR3 in DNA: TGTGCCAGCAGCCACCGGGACACTCAGGCAGCCAAAGGGACTAATGAAAAACTGTTTTTT.

The rearrangement links TRBV29-1 to TRBJ2-7; no clear D gene. This CDR3 region has 11 residues. The germline V gene encodes CDR1 SQVTM and CDR2 ANQGSEA. Trimming took off 3 bases at V and 7 bases at J, with 10 bases between the two ends. DNA for the CDR3: TGCAGCGTTGAGTTGATGGGTGAGCAGTACTTC. Protein: CSVELMGEQYF.

The chain links TRBV27 to TRBJ2-7, with no clear D. CDR1 MNHEY and CDR2 SMNVEV come from the germline V gene (reference sequence). V lost 4 bases, J lost 6 bases, and 13 bases lay in between. The CDR3 is made up of 13 amino acids. The CDR3 region has the DNA TGTGCCAGCAGTTCTTGGTCTTTAGGCGAGCAGTACTTC. Amino acid sequence: CASSSWSLGEQYF.

The gene calls are TRBV19 and TRBJ2-5; perhaps TRBD2 as D (6 bases). This CDR3 spans 15 amino acids. Germline-derived CDR1 and CDR2 are LNHDA and SQIVND (reference sequence). The V gene lost 5 bases and the J gene lost 5 bases, with 18 bases spanning the gap. The CDR3 reads CASSPRTTAVETQYF. The CDR3 DNA is TGTGCCAGTAGTCCCCGGACTACCGCCGTGGAGACCCAGTACTTC.

This chain joins TRBV28 and TRBJ2-5, with D possibly TRBD2 on 5 matching bases. The V gene's germline CDR1 is MDHEN and CDR2 SYDVKM. This CDR3 is 15 amino acids long. The germline V and J ends were trimmed by 6 bases and 0 bases, with 14 bases remaining between them. CDR3 residues: CASSPEGWYQETQYF. Here the CDR3 DNA reads TGTGCCAGCAGCCCCGAGGGTTGGTACCAAGAGACCCAGTACTTC.

The CDR3 DNA sequence: TGTGCCAGCAGCCCCTGGACTAGCGGCCACAATGAGCAGTTCTTC. Translated: CASSPWTSGHNEQFF. The genes are TRBV14 and TRBJ2-1, with TRBD2 identical over 10 bases. Germline V lookup: CDR1 SGHDN, CDR2 FVKESK. The CDR3 is 15 amino acids. After removal of 4 bases from V and 5 bases from J, the junction contained 5 bases not matched to a gene.

V and J are TRBV5-6 and TRBJ2-1; the D gene could be TRBD1 or TRBD2 (5 bases each). Trimming shortened V by 0 bases and J by 4 bases, and 14 bases separated the two germline ends. CDR3 size: 16 residues. Germline V CDR1 and CDR2: SGHDT, YYEEEE. This chain's CDR3 is CASSLDTGTDYNEQFF. The CDR3 region has the DNA TGTGCCAGCAGCTTGGACACCGGGACCGATTACAATGAGCAGTTCTTC.

On this clone: The same CDR3 arises from other DNA sequences in this sample as well. This CDR3 reads CASSPTVNTEAFF. In nucleotides, the CDR3 is TGTGCCAGCTCACCGACAGTGAACACTGAAGCTTTCTTT. The rearrangement uses TRBV18 and TRBJ1-1; D might be TRBD1 (5 bases). This CDR3 region has 13 residues. Germline loops: CDR1 KGHSH, CDR2 LQKENI. Trimming cost V 3 bases and J 0 bases, with 5 bases left between them. The entire variable domain, with the rest obtained from reference TRBV18 and TRBJ1-1, is as follows: NAGVMQNPRHLVRRRGQEARLRCSPMKGHSHVYWYRQLPEEGLKFMVYLQKENIIDESGMPKERFSAEFPKEGPSILRIQQVVRGDSAAYFCASSPTVNTEAFFGQGTRLTVV.

The rearrangement links TRBV6-5 to TRBJ1-6; 8 bases align to TRBD1. The CDR3 is made up of 15 amino acids. The junction had 9 bases not matched to a gene; V was cut back by 6 bases and J by 8 bases. Per the germline V gene, CDR1 is MNHEY and CDR2 is SVGAGI. This chain's CDR3 is CASSLRQGSDSPLHF. CDR3 coding DNA: TGTGCCAGCAGCTTACGACAGGGGTCGGATTCACCCCTCCACTTT.